The present TCR beta chain was sequenced within a study of response to subunit inactivated influenza vaccine. TCRdb reprocessed the RT-PCR reads with MiXCR, giving one entry per CDR3 protein. The top ten hold less than 7% of the sample, which has 550,000 to 800,000 distinct CDR3 sequences, around 13% seen once. Study-level findings and limits: That few new T cells are recruited by each seasonal influenza vaccination was the authors' suggestion.

As concerns this clonotype: Its antigen is unknown.

The sequencing here drew on PBMCs from blood, taken 14 days before vaccination. The TCR sequence derives from a man aged 45-65 years who received an inactivated influenza vaccine.

This CDR3 is CASSAWDRVIETQYF. The CDR3, as DNA: TGCGCCAGCAGCGCATGGGACAGGGTAATCGAGACCCAGTACTTC. The genes are TRBV5-1 and TRBJ2-5, with 9 bases that match TRBD1. Trimming removed 4 bases from V and 5 bases from J; junction bases left unmatched: 9. This CDR3 comprises 15 residues. CDR1 is SGHRS and CDR2 is YFSETQ in the germline V gene.